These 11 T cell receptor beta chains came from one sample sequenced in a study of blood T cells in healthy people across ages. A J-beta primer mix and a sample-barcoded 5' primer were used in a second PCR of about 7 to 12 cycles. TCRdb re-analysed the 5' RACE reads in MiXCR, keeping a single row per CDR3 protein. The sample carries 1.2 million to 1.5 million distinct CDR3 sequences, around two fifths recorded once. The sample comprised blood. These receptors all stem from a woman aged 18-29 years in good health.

CDR3 sequence (DNA): TGTGCCAGCAGTCGTGCCGGGGGCAAGAACGAGCAGTACTTC. It codes for CASSRAGGKNEQYF. The V call is TRBV6-5, the J call TRBJ2-7; the D call may be TRBD1 or TRBD2 (6 bases each). V was cut by 5 bases and J by 5 bases, with 16 bases left in between. The CDR3 extends over 14 amino acids. CDR1 and CDR2 (germline): MNHEY, SVGAGI.

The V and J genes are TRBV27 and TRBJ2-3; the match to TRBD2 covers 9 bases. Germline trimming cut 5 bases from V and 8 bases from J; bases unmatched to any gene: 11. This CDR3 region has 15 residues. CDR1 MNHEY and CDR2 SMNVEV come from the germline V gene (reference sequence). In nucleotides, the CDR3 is TGTGCCAGCAGTGTTAGCGGGGGCCACGGGGGTACGCAGTATTTT. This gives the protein CASSVSGGHGGTQYF.

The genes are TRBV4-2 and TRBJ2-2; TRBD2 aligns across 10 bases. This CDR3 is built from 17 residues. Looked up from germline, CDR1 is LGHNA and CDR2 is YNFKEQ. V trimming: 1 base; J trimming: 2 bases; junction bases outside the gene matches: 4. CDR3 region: CASSQALAGANTGELFF. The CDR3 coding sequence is TGTGCCAGCAGCCAAGCCCTAGCGGGGGCAAACACCGGGGAGCTGTTTTTT.

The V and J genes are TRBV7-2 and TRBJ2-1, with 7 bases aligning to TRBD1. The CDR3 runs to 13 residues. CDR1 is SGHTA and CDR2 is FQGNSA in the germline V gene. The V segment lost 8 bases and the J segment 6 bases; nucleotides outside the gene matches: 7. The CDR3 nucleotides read TGTGCCAGCGGCCGACAGGGCCTCAATGAGCAGTTCTTC. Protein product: CASGRQGLNEQFF.

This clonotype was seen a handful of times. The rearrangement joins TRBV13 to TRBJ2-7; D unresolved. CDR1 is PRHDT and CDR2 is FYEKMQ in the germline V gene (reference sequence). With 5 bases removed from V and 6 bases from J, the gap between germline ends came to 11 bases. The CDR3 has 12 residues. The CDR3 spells CASSARNGEQYF. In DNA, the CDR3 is TGTGCCAGCAGCGCCCGCAATGGCGAGCAGTACTTC.

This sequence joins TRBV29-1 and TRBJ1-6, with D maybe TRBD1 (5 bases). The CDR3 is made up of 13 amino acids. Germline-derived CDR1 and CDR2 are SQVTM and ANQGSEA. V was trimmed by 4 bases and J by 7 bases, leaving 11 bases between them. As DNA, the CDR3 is TGCAGCGTTGCCGAGGGGACCAATTCACCCCTCCACTTT. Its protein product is CSVAEGTNSPLHF.

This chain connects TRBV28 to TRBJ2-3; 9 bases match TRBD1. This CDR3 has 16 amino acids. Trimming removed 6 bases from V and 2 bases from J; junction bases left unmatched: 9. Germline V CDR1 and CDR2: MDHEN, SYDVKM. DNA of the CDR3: TGTGCCAGCAGCTCCCGTGGGACAGGGTCCACAGATACGCAGTATTTT. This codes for CASSSRGTGSTDTQYF. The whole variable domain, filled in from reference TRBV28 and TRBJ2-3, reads DVKVTQSSRYLVKRTGEKVFLECVQDMDHENMFWYRQDPGLGLRLIYFSYDVKMKEKGDIPEGYSVSREKKERFSLILESASTNQTSMYLCASSSRGTGSTDTQYFGPGTRLTVL.

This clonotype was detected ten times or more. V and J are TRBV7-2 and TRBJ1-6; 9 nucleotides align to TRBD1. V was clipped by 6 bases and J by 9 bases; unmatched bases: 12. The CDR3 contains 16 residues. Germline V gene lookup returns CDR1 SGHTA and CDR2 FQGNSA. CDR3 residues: CASRPEDRGMGSPLHF. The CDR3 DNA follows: TGTGCCAGCAGACCCGAAGACAGGGGGATGGGTTCACCCCTCCACTTT.

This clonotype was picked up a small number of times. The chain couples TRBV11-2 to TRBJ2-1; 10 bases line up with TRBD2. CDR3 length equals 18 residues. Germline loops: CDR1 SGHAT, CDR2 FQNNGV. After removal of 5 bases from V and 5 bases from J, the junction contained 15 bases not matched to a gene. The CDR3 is CASSPRLGGLAENNEQFF. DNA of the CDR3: TGTGCCAGCAGCCCAAGACTTGGTGGACTAGCGGAAAACAATGAGCAGTTCTTC.

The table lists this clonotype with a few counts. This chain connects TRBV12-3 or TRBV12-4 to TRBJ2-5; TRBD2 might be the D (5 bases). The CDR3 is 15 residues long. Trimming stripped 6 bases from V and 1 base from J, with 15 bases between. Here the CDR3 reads CASRRSDGVQETQYF. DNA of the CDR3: TGTGCCAGCAGGCGCTCCGACGGGGTCCAAGAGACCCAGTACTTC.

The CDR3 spells CASSLVSGGEQFF. DNA for the CDR3: TGTGCCAGCAGTTTGGTTAGCGGGGGGGAGCAGTTCTTC. J is TRBJ2-1 and V is TRBV12-3 or TRBV12-4, with 10 bases fitting TRBD2. Unmatched junction bases numbered 3, after V lost 3 bases and J lost 10 bases. The CDR3 is 13 amino acids.